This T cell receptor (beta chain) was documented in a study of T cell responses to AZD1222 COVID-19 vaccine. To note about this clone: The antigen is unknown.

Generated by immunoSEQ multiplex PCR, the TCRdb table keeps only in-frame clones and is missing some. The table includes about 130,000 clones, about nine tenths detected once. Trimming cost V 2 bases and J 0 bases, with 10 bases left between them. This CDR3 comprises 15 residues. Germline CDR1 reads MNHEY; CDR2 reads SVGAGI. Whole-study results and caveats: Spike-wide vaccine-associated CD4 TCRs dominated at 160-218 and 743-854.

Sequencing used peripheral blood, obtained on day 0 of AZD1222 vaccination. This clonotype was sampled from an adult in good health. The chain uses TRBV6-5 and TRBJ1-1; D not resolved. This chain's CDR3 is CASSYVPLMNTEAFF. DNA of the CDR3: TGTGCCAGCAGTTACGTACCGCTAATGAACACTGAAGCTTTCTTT.